A single sample gave rise to the 17 T cell receptor beta chains below, sequenced in a study of blood T cell repertoires in COVID-19. Repertoires were generated with immunoSEQ multiplex PCR, while TCRdb's copy carries only in-frame clones and drops some. The table has about 110,000 clones, 88% seen once. The specimen was peripheral blood. These receptors originate from a man aged 50 to 59 with active or convalescent COVID-19.

For this clone: One end of the junction is discordant with germline, which a read error may explain. The chain combines TRBV7-2 with TRBJ2-7; 8 bases line up with TRBD2. Germline V gene lookup returns CDR1 SGHTA and CDR2 FQGNSA. The CDR3 extends over 15 amino acids. CDR3 sequence (DNA): TGTGCCAGCAGCTTAGCTAGTAGCGGGACCCCCCTGTTTAACTTC. Translated, it gives CASSLASSGTPLFNF. Full variable domain (missing parts from reference TRBV7-2 and TRBJ2-7): GAGVSQSPSNKVTEKGKDVELRCDPISGHTALYWYRQSLGQGLEFLIYFQGNSAPDKSGLPSDRFSAERTGGSVSTLTIQRTQQEDSAVYLCASSLASSGTPLFNFGPGTRLTVT.

This chain connects TRBV7-8 to TRBJ2-7; D unclear. Germline CDR1 SGHVS, CDR2 FQNEAQ. The CDR3 has 15 amino acids. V lost 3 bases, J lost 2 bases, and 14 bases lay in between. The CDR3 region has the DNA TGTGCCAGCAGCTTCCAACCCGACACGGCCTACGAGCAGTACTTC. As protein: CASSFQPDTAYEQYF.

The chain carries TRBV2 and TRBJ1-1; 7 bases align to TRBD1. Germline loops: CDR1 SNHLY, CDR2 FYNNEI. This CDR3 region has 15 residues. Unmatched junction bases numbered 10, after V lost 7 bases and J lost 2 bases. CDR3 protein: CASTPLAGGNTEAFF. The CDR3, as DNA: TGTGCCAGCACTCCCTTGGCAGGGGGTAACACTGAAGCTTTCTTT.

The chain recombines TRBV4-1 with TRBJ2-7; 8 positions agree with TRBD2. The V segment lost 0 bases and the J segment 3 bases; nucleotides outside the gene matches: 7. This CDR3 contains 16 residues. Per the germline V gene, CDR1 is MGHRA and CDR2 is YSYEKL. The chain's CDR3 is CASSQDDSGVVYEQYF. The CDR3 DNA reads as TGCGCCAGCAGCCAAGATGATAGCGGGGTCGTCTACGAGCAGTACTTC.

This chain connects TRBV20-1 to TRBJ1-5; maybe TRBD1 (5 bases). V shed 3 bases and J shed 7 bases, with 13 bases lying between them. The V gene's germline CDR1 is DFQATT and CDR2 SNEGSKA (reference sequence). The CDR3 consists of 13 residues. The CDR3 protein is CSASPGNGQPQHF. The CDR3 nucleotides are TGCAGTGCTAGTCCAGGGAACGGCCAGCCCCAGCATTTT.

The chain combines TRBV11-2 with TRBJ2-5, with 7 bases that match TRBD1. Trimming at V came to 5 bases and at J to 1 base, leaving 10 bases not matched to a gene. CDR1 SGHAT and CDR2 FQNNGV come from the germline V gene. CDR3 length equals 16 residues. The CDR3 loop is CASSPPEGASQETQYF. CDR3 sequence (DNA): TGTGCCAGCAGCCCACCCGAGGGGGCTTCCCAAGAGACCCAGTACTTC.

As concerns this clone: The junction departs from the called germline gene at one end, perhaps through a read error. The genes are TRBV10-3 and TRBJ2-4, with TRBD1 identical over 8 bases. From germline, CDR1 is ENHRY and CDR2 SYGVKD. The CDR3 is 14 amino acids. This CDR3 reads CAISESPGQGEVSF. The CDR3 nucleotides read TGTGCCATCAGTGAGTCACCCGGACAGGGAGAGGTGTCCTTC.

The V call is TRBV19, the J call TRBJ2-7, with D perhaps TRBD2 (6 bases). The CDR3 contains 16 residues. The germline gives CDR1 LNHDA, CDR2 SQIVND (reference sequence). Trimming removed 6 bases from V and 0 bases from J, with 18 bases in between. In DNA form, the CDR3 reads TGTGCCAGTAGCCAATGGGCGGGGTCGTCCTCCTACGAGCAGTACTTC. The encoded protein is CASSQWAGSSSYEQYF.

J is TRBJ1-2 and V is TRBV6-1, with 9 bases fitting TRBD1. This CDR3 is 16 amino acids long. Germline V gene lookup returns CDR1 MNHNS and CDR2 SASEGT. Trimming at V came to 3 bases and at J to 0 bases, leaving 5 bases not matched to a gene. The CDR3 loop reads CASSEDRGRPNYGYTF. In DNA, the CDR3 is TGTGCCAGCAGTGAGGACAGGGGACGGCCTAACTATGGCTACACCTTC.

The chain has TRBV5-1 and TRBJ2-2; weak D call: TRBD1 (5 bases). Per the germline V gene, CDR1 is SGHRS and CDR2 is YFSETQ. The CDR3 is made up of 14 amino acids. V was shortened by 4 bases and J by 5 bases, with 12 bases between the two germline ends. The CDR3 spells CASSPQGRTGELFF. The DNA for the CDR3 is TGCGCCAGCAGCCCCCAGGGCAGGACCGGGGAGCTGTTTTTT.

The chain joins TRBV28 to TRBJ2-7; 7 bases are a match to TRBD2. CDR1 and CDR2 (germline): MDHEN, SYDVKM. V gave up 2 bases and J gave up 4 bases; unmatched junction bases: 2. The CDR3 is made up of 13 amino acids. DNA of the CDR3: TGTGCCAGCAGTTTACTGGGAGGGTACGAGCAGTACTTC. Amino acid sequence: CASSLLGGYEQYF.

V is TRBV29-1 and J is TRBJ1-1; D gene ambiguous. Germline CDR1 SQVTM, CDR2 ANQGSEA. The CDR3 spans 12 residues. Trimming removed 7 bases at V and 1 base at J, with 10 bases between. The CDR3 here is CSASLRNTEAFF. The CDR3 nucleotides are TGCAGCGCCTCCCTAAGGAACACTGAAGCTTTCTTT.

The V gene is TRBV6-5, the J gene TRBJ1-2; TRBD1 might be the D (5 bases). CDR3 length: 14 residues. Germline-derived CDR1 and CDR2 are MNHEY and SVGAGI. V was pared by 7 bases and J by 4 bases, with 16 bases between. The CDR3 region has the DNA TGTGCCAGCAAGGACGTTAGGGGCGGCTATGGCTACACCTTC. Protein sequence: CASKDVRGGYGYTF.

The rearrangement uses TRBV28 and TRBJ1-5; 7 bases agree with TRBD1. V gave up 7 bases and J gave up 0 bases; unmatched junction bases: 9. Per germline, CDR1 MDHEN and CDR2 SYDVKM. The length of the CDR3 is 16 residues. CDR3 residues: CASNRTGLYSNQPQHF. The CDR3 DNA reads TGTGCCAGCAATCGGACAGGACTTTATAGCAATCAGCCCCAGCATTTT. The variable domain in full, completed from reference TRBV28 and TRBJ1-5, reads DVKVTQSSRYLVKRTGEKVFLECVQDMDHENMFWYRQDPGLGLRLIYFSYDVKMKEKGDIPEGYSVSREKKERFSLILESASTNQTSMYLCASNRTGLYSNQPQHFGDGTRLSIL.

The chain combines TRBV11-3 with TRBJ2-2; no clear D gene. From germline, CDR1 is SGHNT and CDR2 YENEEA. This CDR3 spans 16 amino acids. Trimming shortened V by 1 base and J by 6 bases, and 15 bases separated the two germline ends. CDR3 amino acids: CASSLGSPTGSGELFF. The CDR3 bases are TGTGCCAGCAGCTTAGGTAGCCCCACCGGGTCCGGGGAGCTGTTTTTT. Based on the CDR3 plus reference TRBV11-3 and TRBJ2-2, the full variable domain is EAGVVQSPRYKIIEKKQPVAFWCNPISGHNTLYWYLQNLGQGPELLIRYENEEAVDDSQLPKDRFSAERLKGVDSTLKIQPAELGDSAVYLCASSLGSPTGSGELFFGEGSRLTVL.

The chain combines TRBV28 with TRBJ2-3, with 9 nucleotides matching TRBD2. Unmatched junction bases numbered 10, after V lost 11 bases and J lost 4 bases. The V gene's germline CDR1 is MDHEN and CDR2 SYDVKM. This CDR3 contains 14 residues. Written as DNA, the CDR3 is TGTGCCGCGGGGGGGGGCCCTGGAGCAGATACGCAGTATTTT. Amino acids: CAAGGGPGADTQYF.

The V call is TRBV14, the J call TRBJ1-1, with D uncertain. Per the germline V gene, CDR1 is SGHDN and CDR2 is FVKESK. This CDR3 is built from 14 residues. With 4 bases removed from V and 5 bases from J, the gap between germline ends came to 14 bases. The CDR3 region is CASSLSPKRTEAFF. CDR3 nucleotide sequence: TGTGCCAGCAGCCTTTCCCCGAAACGGACTGAAGCTTTCTTT.